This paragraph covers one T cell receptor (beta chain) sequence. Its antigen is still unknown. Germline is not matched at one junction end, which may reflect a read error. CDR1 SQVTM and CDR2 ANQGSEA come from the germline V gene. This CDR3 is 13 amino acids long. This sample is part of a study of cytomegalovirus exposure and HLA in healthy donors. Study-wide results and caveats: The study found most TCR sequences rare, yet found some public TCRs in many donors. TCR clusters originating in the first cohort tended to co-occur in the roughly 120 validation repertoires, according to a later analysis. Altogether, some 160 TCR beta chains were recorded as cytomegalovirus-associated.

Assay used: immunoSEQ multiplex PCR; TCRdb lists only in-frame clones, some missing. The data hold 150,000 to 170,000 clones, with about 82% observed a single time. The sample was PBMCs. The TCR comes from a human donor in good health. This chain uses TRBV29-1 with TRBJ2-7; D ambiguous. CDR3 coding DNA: TGCAGCGTTCAAGATTCGAGCTCCTACGAGCAGTACTTC. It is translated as CSVQDSSSYEQYF.